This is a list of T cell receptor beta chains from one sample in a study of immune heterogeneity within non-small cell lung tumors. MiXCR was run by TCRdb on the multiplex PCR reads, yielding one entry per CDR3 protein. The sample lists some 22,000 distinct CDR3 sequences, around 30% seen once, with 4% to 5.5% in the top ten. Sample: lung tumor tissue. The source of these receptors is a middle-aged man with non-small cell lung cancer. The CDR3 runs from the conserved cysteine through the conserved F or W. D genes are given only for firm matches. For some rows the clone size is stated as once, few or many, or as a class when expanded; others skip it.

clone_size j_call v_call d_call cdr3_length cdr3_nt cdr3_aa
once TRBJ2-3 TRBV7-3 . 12 TGTGCCAGCAACGGACTAAACAGATACGCAGTATTT CASNGLNRYAVF
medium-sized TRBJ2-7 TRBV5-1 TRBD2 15 TGCGCCAGCAGCTACTCTAGCGGGAGGGCCGACGAGCAGTACTTC CASSYSSGRADEQYF
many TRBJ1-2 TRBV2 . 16 TGTGCCAGCAGTGTTGAGATAGTGGATCCTAACTATGGCTACACCTTC CASSVEIVDPNYGYTF
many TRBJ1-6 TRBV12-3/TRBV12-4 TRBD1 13 TGTGCCAGCAGTCGACAGGGGGACTCACCCCTCCACTTT CASSRQGDSPLHF
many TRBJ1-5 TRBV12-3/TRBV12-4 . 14 TGTGCCAGCAGTTTCTCATCTAGCAATCAGCCCCAGCATTTT CASSFSSSNQPQHF
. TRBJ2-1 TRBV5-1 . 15 TGCGCCAGCAGCTCCGACGGGGGCGGCGGCAGGGAGCAGTTCTTC CASSSDGGGGREQFF
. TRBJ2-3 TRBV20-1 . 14 TGCAGTGGGATGGAGCAGCCTAGCACAGATACGCAGTATTTT CSGMEQPSTDTQYF
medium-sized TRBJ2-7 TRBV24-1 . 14 TGTGCCACCAGTGATGGGGGACCTCCCTACGAGCAGTACTTC CATSDGGPPYEQYF
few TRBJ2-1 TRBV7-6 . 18 TGTGCCAGCAGCTTAGCGTACAGATCCGCGACGCTTTACAATGAGCAGTTCTTC CASSLAYRSATLYNEQFF
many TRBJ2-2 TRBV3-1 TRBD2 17 TGTGCCAGCAGCCAAGCTTCCGTAGCGGGAAATGACGGGGAGCTGTTTTTT CASSQASVAGNDGELFF
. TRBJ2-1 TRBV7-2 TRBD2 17 TGTGCCAGCAGCTCCCCCAGGGTTGGGCGGGGGGGAGGGGAGCAGTTCTTC CASSSPRVGRGGGEQFF
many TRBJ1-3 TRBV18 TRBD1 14 TGTGCCAGCTCACGGACAGGGGACGGAAACACCATATATTTT CASSRTGDGNTIYF
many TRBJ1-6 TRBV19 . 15 TGTGCCAGTAAGCACAGGTCCTCCTATAATTCACCCCTCCACTTT CASKHRSSYNSPLHF
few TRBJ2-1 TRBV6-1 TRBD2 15 TGTGCCAGCGCCCGGGGGGGGGGTCTCATTGTGGAGCAGTTCTTC CASARGGGLIVEQFF
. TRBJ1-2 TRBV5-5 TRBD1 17 TGTGCCAGCAGCTTGGCTCCGGGACAGGCCGCGGCTGATGGCTACACCTTC CASSLAPGQAAADGYTF
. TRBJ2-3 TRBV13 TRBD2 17 TGTGCCAGCAGCCCCCCGAGGGAGCGGGACAGCACAGATACGCAGTATTTT CASSPPRERDSTDTQYF
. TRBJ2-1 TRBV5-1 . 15 TGCGCCAGCAGCCCGGGGCAGGTGGATTACAATGAGCAGTTCTTC CASSPGQVDYNEQFF
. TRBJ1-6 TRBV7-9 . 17 TGTGCCAGCAGCTTAGGGGACTTTCTCTCCGAAAATTCACCCCTCCACTTT CASSLGDFLSENSPLHF
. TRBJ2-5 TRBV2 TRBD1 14 TGTGCCAGCAGTGAGGGACAGGAAGGAGAGACCCAGTACTTC CASSEGQEGETQYF
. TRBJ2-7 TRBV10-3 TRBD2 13 TGTGCCGTACTAGCGGGCAACTCCTACGAGCAGTACTTC CAVLAGNSYEQYF
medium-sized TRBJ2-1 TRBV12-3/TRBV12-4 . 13 TGTGCCAGCAGTTCTGGGGAGGACAATGAGCAGTTCTTC CASSSGEDNEQFF
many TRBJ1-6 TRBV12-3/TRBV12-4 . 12 TGTGCCAGCAGTTTATATAATTCACCCCTCCACTTT CASSLYNSPLHF
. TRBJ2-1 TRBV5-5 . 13 TGTGCCAGCAGCTGGGGGCCTGGCAATGAGCAGTTCTTC CASSWGPGNEQFF
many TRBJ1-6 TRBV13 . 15 TGTGCCAGCAGCACCTTCGACATAACCAATTCACCCCTCCACTTT CASSTFDITNSPLHF
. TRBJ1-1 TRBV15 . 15 TGTGCCACCAGCAGAGATCGGCCGGGGAACACTGAAGCTTTCTTT CATSRDRPGNTEAFF
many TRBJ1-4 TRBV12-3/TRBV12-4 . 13 TGTGCCGTAAGAGACACCTCTAATGAAAAACTGTTTTTT CAVRDTSNEKLFF
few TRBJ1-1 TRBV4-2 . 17 TGTGCCAGCACCCCAGGGACAACGAGTCGAGGAAACACTGAAGCTTTCTTT CASTPGTTSRGNTEAFF
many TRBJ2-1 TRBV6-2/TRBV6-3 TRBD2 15 TGTGCCAGCAGTTACTTACTAGCGGGCTACAATGAGCAGTTCTTC CASSYLLAGYNEQFF
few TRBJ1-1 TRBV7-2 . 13 TGTGCCAGCAGCTTACTGGGCTCAGGGGACGCTTTCTTT CASSLLGSGDAFF
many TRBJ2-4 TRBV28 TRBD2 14 TGTGCCAGCAGTCTGACTAGCGGGAGTCACATTCAGTACTTC CASSLTSGSHIQYF
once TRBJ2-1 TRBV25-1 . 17 TGTTCCAGCAGTGACGCCGCAGCGGGCCACTCCTACAATGAGCAGTTCTTC CSSSDAAAGHSYNEQFF
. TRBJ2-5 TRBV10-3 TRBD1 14 TGTGCCACCAAGATGGGACAGGGCAAAGAGACCCAGTACTTC CATKMGQGKETQYF
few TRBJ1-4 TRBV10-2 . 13 TGCGCCAGCAGTGAGTCGGCCCGTGGGAAACTGTTTTTT CASSESARGKLFF